Below, 8 T cell receptor beta chains from the same sample are listed, as sequenced in a study of blood T cell repertoires in COVID-19. Measured with immunoSEQ multiplex PCR; TCRdb has only the in-frame clones, and not every one. The sample lists 250,000 to 300,000 clones; roughly 90% were seen once. The specimen sequenced was PBMCs or T cells enriched from blood (not recorded which). The receptors were gathered from a woman aged 40 to 50 with acute COVID-19.

The V and J genes are TRBV29-1 and TRBJ1-1, with 8 bases aligning to TRBD1. CDR1 is SQVTM and CDR2 is ANQGSEA in the germline V gene. This CDR3 has 12 residues. For the CDR3, the DNA is TGCAGAGCCGGACAGGGTAACACTGAAGCTTTCTTT. Its protein product is CRAGQGNTEAFF. The full variable domain, its missing parts supplied by reference TRBV29-1 and TRBJ1-1, is SAVISQKPSRDICQRGTSLTIQCQVDSQVTMMFWYRQQPGQSLTLIATANQGSEATYESGFVIDKFPISRPNLTFSTLTVSNMSPEDSSIYLCRAGQGNTEAFFGQGTRLTVV.

The chain has TRBV3-1 (or the pseudogene TRBV3-2) and TRBJ1-2, with D maybe TRBD1 (6 bases). The V gene's germline CDR1 is LGHDT and CDR2 YNNKEL (reference sequence). V was pared by 0 bases and J by 7 bases, with 18 bases between. The CDR3 is 16 amino acids. The CDR3 coding sequence is TGTGCCAGCAGCCAAGATCCGCCAGGGGCTAGCCGTGGCTACACCTTC. Its translation is CASSQDPPGASRGYTF.

The chain combines TRBV2 with TRBJ2-1, with D possibly being TRBD1 (6 bases). CDR1 and CDR2 (germline): SNHLY, FYNNEI. V shed 3 bases and J shed 3 bases, with 12 bases lying between them. CDR3 length: 15 residues. The CDR3 bases are TGTGCCAGCAGTGAGGTAGGGGGTCTCTACAATGAGCAGTTCTTC. Amino acid sequence: CASSEVGGLYNEQFF.

This clone has just one count. This chain's CDR3 is CASSYGLAGRFF. CDR3 sequence (DNA): TGTGCCAGCAGTTACGGACTAGCGGGCCGGTTCTTC. The V gene is TRBV13, the J gene TRBJ2-1; the match to TRBD2 covers 11 bases. Per germline, CDR1 PRHDT and CDR2 FYEKMQ (reference sequence). V trimming: 6 bases; J trimming: 15 bases; junction bases outside the gene matches: 7. The CDR3 has 12 residues.

This sequence joins TRBV28 and TRBJ2-1, with D uncertain. The length of the CDR3 is 16 residues. Trimming left V 7 bases short and J 8 bases short, with 24 bases between. The germline CDR1 and CDR2 sequences are MDHEN and SYDVKM. The CDR3 nucleotides are TGTGCCAGCACCAGCGCTCGGCCCCTCTCTACGGATGAGCAGTTCTTC. This translates into CASTSARPLSTDEQFF.

V usage is TRBV29-1 and J usage is TRBJ2-7; tentatively, D is TRBD2 (6 bases). Germline loops: CDR1 SQVTM, CDR2 ANQGSEA. V lost 2 bases and J lost 7, with 15 bases in between. This CDR3 has 13 residues. The CDR3 DNA is TGCAGCGTTGAAAATTCGCTAGCGAGAGAGCAGTACTTC. Encoded protein: CSVENSLAREQYF.

The J gene is TRBJ2-7, the V gene TRBV19, with 7 bases aligning to TRBD1. Per the germline V gene, CDR1 is LNHDA and CDR2 is SQIVND (reference sequence). With 5 bases clipped from V and 5 bases from J, the junction kept 12 bases outside the gene matches. The CDR3 is 15 amino acids. CDR3 nucleotides: TGTGCCAGTAGTTTACGGGACAGTCGAAGGGACGAGCAGTACTTC. Amino acids: CASSLRDSRRDEQYF.

The chain is built from TRBV11-2 and TRBJ2-2; D call uncertain. This CDR3 is 14 amino acids long. Between the trimmed V and J ends, which lost 1 base and 1 base, there was a span of 4 bases. Germline values: CDR1 SGHAT, CDR2 FQNNGV. The CDR3 spells CASSLVRNTGELFF. The CDR3 bases are TGTGCCAGCAGCTTAGTCCGGAACACCGGGGAGCTGTTTTTT.